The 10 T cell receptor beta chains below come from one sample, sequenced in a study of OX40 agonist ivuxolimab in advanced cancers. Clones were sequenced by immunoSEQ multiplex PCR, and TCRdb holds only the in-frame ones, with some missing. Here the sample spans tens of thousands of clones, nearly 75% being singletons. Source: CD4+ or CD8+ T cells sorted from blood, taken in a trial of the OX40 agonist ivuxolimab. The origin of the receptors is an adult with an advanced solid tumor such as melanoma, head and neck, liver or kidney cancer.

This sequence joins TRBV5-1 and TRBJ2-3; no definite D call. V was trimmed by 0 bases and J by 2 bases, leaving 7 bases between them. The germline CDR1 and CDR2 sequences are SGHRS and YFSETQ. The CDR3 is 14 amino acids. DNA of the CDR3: TGCGCCAGCAGCTTGGACTCGTACACAGATACGCAGTATTTT. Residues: CASSLDSYTDTQYF.

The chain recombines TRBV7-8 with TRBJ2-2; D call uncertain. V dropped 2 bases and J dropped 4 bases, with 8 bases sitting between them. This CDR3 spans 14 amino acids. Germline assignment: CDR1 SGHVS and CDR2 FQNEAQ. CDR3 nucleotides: TGTGCCAGCAGCTTAATGAGGAGCACCGGGGAGCTGTTTTTT. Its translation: CASSLMRSTGELFF.

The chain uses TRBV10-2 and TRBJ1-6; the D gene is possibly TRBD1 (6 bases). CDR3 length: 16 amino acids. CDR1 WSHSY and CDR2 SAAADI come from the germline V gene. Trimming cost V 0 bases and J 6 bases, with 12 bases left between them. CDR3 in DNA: TGCGCCAGCAGTGAGTCTCCCCAAGGGGGTAATTCACCCCTCCACTTT. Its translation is CASSESPQGGNSPLHF.

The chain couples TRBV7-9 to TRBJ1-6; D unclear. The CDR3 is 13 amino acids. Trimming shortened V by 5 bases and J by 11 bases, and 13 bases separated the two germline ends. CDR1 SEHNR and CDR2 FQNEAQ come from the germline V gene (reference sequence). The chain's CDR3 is CASSPAGIAPLHF. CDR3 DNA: TGTGCCAGCAGCCCTGCGGGGATAGCACCCCTCCACTTT.

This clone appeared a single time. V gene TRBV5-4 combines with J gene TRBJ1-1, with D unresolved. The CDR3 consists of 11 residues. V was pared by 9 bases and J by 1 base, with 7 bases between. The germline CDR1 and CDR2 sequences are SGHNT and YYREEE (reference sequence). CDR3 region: CATGKNTEAFF. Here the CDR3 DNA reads TGTGCCACCGGGAAGAACACTGAAGCTTTCTTT.

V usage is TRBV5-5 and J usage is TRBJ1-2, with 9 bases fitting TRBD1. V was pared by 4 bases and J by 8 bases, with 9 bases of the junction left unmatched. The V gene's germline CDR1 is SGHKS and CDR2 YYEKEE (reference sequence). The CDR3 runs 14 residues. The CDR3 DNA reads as TGTGCCAGCAGCAACGTGGGACAGGGAAACGGCTACACCTTC. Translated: CASSNVGQGNGYTF. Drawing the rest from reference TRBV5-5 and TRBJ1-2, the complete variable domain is DAGVTQSPTHLIKTRGQQVTLRCSPISGHKSVSWYQQVLGQGPQFIFQYYEKEERGRGNFPDRFSARQFPNYSSELNVNALLLGDSALYLCASSNVGQGNGYTFGSGTRLTVV.

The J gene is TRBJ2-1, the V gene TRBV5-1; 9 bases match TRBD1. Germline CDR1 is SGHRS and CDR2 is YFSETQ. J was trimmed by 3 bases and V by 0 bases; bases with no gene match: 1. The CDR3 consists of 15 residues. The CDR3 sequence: CASSLAGQGYNEQFF. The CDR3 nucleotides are TGCGCCAGCAGCTTGGCGGGACAGGGCTACAATGAGCAGTTCTTC.

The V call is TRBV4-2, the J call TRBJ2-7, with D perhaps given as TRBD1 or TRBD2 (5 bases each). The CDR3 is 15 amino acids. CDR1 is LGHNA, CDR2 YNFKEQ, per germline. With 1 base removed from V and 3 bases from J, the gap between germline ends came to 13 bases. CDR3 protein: CASSQVWAGGYEQYF. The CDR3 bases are TGTGCCAGCAGCCAAGTCTGGGCTGGGGGCTACGAGCAGTACTTC.

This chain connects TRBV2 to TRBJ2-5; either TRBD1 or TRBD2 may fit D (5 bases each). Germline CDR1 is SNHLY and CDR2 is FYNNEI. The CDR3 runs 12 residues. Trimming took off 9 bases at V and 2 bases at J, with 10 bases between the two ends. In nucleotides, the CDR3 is TGTGCCAGTGGGACCACTCAAGAGACCCAGTACTTC. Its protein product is CASGTTQETQYF.

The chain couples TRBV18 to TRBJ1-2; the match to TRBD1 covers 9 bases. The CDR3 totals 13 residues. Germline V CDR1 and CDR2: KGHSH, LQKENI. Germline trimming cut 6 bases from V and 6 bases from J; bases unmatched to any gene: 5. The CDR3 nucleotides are TGTGCCAGCTCCAACAGGGGGCTTAATGGCTACACCTTC. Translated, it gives CASSNRGLNGYTF.